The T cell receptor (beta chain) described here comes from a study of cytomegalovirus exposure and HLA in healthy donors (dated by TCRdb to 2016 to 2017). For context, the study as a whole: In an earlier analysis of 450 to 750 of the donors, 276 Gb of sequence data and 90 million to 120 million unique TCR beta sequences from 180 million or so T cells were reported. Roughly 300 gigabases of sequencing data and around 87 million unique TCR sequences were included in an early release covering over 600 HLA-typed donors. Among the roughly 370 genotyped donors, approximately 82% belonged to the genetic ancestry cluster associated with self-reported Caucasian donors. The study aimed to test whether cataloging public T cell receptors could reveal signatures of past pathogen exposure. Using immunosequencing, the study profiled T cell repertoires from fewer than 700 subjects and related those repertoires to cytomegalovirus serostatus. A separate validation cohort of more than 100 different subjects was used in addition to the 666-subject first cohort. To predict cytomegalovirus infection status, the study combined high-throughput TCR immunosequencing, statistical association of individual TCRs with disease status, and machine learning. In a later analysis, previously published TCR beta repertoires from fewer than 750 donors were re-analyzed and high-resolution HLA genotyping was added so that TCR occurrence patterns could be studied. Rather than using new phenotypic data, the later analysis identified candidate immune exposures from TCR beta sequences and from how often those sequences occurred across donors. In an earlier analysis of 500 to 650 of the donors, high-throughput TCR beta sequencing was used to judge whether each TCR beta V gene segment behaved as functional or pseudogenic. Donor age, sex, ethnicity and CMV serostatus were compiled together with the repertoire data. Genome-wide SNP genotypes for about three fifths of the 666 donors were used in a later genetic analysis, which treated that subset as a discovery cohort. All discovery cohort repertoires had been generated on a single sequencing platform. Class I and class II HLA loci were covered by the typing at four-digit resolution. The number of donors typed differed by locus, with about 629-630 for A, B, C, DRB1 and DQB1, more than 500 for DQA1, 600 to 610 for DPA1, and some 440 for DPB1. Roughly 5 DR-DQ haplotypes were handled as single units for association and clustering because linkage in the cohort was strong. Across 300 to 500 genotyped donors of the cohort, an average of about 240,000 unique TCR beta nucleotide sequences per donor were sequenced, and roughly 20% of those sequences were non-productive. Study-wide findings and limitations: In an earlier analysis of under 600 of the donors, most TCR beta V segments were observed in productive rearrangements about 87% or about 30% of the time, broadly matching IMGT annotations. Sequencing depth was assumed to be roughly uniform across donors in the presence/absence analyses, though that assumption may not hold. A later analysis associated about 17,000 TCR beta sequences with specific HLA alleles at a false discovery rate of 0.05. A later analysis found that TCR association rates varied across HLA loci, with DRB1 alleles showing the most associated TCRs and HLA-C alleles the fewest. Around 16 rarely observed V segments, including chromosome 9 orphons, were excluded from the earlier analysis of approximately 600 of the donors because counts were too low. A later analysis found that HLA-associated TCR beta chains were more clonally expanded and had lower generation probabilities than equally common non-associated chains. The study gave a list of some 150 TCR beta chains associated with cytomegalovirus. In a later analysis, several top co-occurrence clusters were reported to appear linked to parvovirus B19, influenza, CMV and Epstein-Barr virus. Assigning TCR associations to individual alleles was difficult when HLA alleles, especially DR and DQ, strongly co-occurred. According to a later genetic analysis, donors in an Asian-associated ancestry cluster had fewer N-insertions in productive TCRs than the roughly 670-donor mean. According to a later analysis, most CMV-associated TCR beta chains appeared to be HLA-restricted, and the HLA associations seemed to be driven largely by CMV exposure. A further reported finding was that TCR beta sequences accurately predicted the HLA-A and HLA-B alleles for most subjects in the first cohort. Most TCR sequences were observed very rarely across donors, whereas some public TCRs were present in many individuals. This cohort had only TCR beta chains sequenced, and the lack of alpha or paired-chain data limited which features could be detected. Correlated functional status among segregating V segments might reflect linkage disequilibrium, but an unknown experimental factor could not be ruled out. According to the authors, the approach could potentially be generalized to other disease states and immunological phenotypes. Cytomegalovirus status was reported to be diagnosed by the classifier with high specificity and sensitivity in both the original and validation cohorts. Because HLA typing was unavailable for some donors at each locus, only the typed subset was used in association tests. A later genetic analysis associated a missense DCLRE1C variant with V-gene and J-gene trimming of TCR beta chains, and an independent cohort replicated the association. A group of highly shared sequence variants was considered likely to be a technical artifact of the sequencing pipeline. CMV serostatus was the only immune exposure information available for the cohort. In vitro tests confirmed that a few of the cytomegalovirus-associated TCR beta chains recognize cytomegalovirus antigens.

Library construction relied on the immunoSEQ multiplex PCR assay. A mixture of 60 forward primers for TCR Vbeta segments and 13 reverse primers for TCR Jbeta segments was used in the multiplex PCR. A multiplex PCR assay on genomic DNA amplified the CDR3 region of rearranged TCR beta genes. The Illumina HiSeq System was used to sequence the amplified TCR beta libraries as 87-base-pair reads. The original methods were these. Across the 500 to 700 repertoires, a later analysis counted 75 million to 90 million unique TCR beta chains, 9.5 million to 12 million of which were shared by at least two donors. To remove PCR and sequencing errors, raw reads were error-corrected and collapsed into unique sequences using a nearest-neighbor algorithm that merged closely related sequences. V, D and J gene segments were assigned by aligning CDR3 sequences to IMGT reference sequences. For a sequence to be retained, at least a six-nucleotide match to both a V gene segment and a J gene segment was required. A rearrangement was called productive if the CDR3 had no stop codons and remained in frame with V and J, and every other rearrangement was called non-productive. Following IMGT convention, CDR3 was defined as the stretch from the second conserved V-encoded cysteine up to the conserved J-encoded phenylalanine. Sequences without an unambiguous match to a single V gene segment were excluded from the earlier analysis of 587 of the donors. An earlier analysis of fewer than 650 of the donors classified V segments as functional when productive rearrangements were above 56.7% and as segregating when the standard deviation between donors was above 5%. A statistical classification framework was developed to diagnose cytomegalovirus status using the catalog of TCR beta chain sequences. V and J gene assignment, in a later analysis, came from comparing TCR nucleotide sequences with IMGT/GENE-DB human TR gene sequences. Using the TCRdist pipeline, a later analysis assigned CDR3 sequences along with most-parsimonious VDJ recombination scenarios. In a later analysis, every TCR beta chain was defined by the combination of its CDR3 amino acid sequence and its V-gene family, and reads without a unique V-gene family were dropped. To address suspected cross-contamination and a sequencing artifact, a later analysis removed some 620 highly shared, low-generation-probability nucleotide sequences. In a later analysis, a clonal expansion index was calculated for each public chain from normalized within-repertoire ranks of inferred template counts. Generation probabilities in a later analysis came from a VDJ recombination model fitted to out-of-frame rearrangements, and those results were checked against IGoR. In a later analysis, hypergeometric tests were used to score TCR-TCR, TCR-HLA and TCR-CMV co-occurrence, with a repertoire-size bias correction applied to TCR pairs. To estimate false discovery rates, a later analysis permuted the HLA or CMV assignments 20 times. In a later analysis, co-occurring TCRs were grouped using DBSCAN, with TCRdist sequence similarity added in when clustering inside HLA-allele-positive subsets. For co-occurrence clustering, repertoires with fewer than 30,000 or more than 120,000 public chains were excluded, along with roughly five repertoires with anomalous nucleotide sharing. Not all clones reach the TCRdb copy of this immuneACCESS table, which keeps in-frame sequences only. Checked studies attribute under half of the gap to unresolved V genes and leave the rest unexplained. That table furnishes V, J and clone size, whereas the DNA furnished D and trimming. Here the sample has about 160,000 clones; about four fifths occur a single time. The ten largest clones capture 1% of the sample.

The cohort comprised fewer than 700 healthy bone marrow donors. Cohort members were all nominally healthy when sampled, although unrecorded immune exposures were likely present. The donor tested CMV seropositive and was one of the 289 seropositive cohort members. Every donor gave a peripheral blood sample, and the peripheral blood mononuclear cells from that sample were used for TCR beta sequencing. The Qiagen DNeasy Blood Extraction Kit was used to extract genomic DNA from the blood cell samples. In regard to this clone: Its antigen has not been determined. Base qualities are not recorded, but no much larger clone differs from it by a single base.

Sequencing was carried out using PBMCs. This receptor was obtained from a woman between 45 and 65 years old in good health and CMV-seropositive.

The CDR3 corresponds to CASSLAAGSYEQYF. Read as DNA, the sequence is TGTGCCAGCAGCTTAGCGGCAGGTTCCTACGAGCAGTACTTC. The V and J segments used are TRBV11-1 and TRBJ2-7; there is no confident call for the D gene. The germline V gene (reference sequence) sets CDR1 to SGHAT and CDR2 to FQDESV. Including the terminal cysteine and phenylalanine, the CDR3 comprises 14 residues. Solely the CDR3 DNA is kept, with 42 bases framed from the first base. V is clipped by 0 bases and J by 1 base, and the sequence between their germline boundaries is 7 bases long.